Below, 20 T cell receptor beta chains from the same sample are listed, as sequenced in a study of blood T cell repertoires in COVID-19. Generated by immunoSEQ multiplex PCR, the TCRdb table keeps only in-frame clones and is missing some. The data hold over 100,000 clones, with approximately 89% observed a single time. Sequenced: peripheral blood. The receptors originated from a man aged 45-65 years with acute or convalescent COVID-19.

This chain uses TRBV19 with TRBJ2-3; D unclear. This CDR3 spans 14 amino acids. Trimming left V 4 bases short and J 0 bases short, with 8 bases between. Germline V lookup: CDR1 LNHDA, CDR2 SQIVND (reference sequence). The CDR3 spells CASSRQISTDTQYF. CDR3 sequence (DNA): TGTGCCAGTAGTAGGCAGATTAGCACAGATACGCAGTATTTT.

This clone was detected a few times. V gene TRBV5-1 combines with J gene TRBJ1-1; D is unresolved. CDR1 and CDR2 (germline): SGHRS, YFSETQ. CDR3 length: 14 amino acids. Trimming stripped 1 base from V and 5 bases from J, with 12 bases between. The CDR3 here is CASSLFTADTEAFF. CDR3 nucleotide sequence: TGCGCCAGCAGCTTGTTCACGGCGGATACTGAAGCTTTCTTT.

The CDR3, as DNA: TGTGCCAGCTCACCCTACGGGGAGTACGAGCAGTACTTC. This gives the protein CASSPYGEYEQYF. This sequence joins TRBV18 and TRBJ2-7; D perhaps matches TRBD2 (5 bases). The CDR3 runs to 13 residues. Germline CDR1 is KGHSH and CDR2 is LQKENI. Between the trimmed V and J ends, which lost 3 bases and 4 bases, there was a span of 10 bases.

This clone was counted between two and nine times. The V call is TRBV15, the J call TRBJ2-7; D remains unclear. Trimming took 0 bases from V and 6 from J, leaving 15 bases between them. Germline V gene lookup returns CDR1 LNHNV and CDR2 YYDKDF (reference sequence). The CDR3 runs to 15 residues. The CDR3 DNA follows: TGTGCCACCAGCAGAGATACCAACCTAGTGAGCGAGCAGTACTTC. It translates to CATSRDTNLVSEQYF.

The V call is TRBV6-1, the J call TRBJ1-5, with D possibly TRBD1 on 5 matching bases. CDR3 length: 15 residues. The germline CDR1 and CDR2 sequences are MNHNS and SASEGT. V lost 3 bases and J 5 bases, leaving 14 bases between the germline ends. As DNA, the CDR3 is TGTGCCAGCAGTGAGGCGGGAGGAGGGGATCAGCCCCAGCATTTT. This translates into CASSEAGGGDQPQHF.

The chain carries TRBV5-1 and TRBJ1-2; D is unresolved. Germline V gives CDR1 SGHRS, CDR2 YFSETQ. The CDR3 is 13 residues long. Trimming cost V 0 bases and J 4 bases, with 7 bases left between them. CDR3 loop: CASSLEQTYGYTF. For the CDR3, the DNA is TGCGCCAGCAGCTTGGAACAGACCTATGGCTACACCTTC.

The chain recombines TRBV7-2 with TRBJ2-1, with no clear D. The CDR3 sequence is 12 residues long. V was trimmed by 5 bases and J by 6 bases, leaving 8 bases between them. Per the germline V gene, CDR1 is SGHTA and CDR2 is FQGNSA. CDR3 protein: CASSPSFNEQFF. The CDR3 region has the DNA TGTGCCAGCAGCCCGAGCTTCAATGAGCAGTTCTTC.

The chain uses TRBV5-6 and TRBJ2-6, with a possible D match to TRBD1 (5 bases). This CDR3 comprises 17 residues. V was shortened by 3 bases and J by 0 bases, with 13 bases between the two germline ends. Germline V gives CDR1 SGHDT, CDR2 YYEEEE. CDR3 loop: CASSSQGHPSGANVLTF. CDR3 bases: TGTGCCAGCAGCTCGCAGGGTCACCCCTCTGGGGCCAACGTCCTGACTTTC.

The chain recombines TRBV20-1 with TRBJ1-1, with a tentative D call TRBD1 (5 bases). CDR1 and CDR2 (germline): DFQATT, SNEGSKA (reference sequence). V lost 3 bases and J lost 1, with 9 bases in between. The CDR3 totals 13 residues. The CDR3 sequence: CSASGQPNTEAFF. In DNA form, the CDR3 reads TGCAGTGCTAGTGGACAACCGAACACTGAAGCTTTCTTT.

The rearrangement links TRBV11-2 to TRBJ1-2; 7 bases map to TRBD1. Trimming removed 5 bases from V and 5 bases from J; junction bases left unmatched: 11. The CDR3 covers 15 residues. Germline V gene sequence: CDR1 SGHAT, CDR2 FQNNGV. The CDR3 DNA follows: TGTGCCAGCAGCCCAATGACAGGGTCTGGGTATGGCTACACCTTC. As protein: CASSPMTGSGYGYTF.

Comments on this clone: This sample includes further DNA sequences coding for the same CDR3. V is TRBV5-1 and J is TRBJ1-5; no reliable D call. The V gene's germline CDR1 is SGHRS and CDR2 YFSETQ. V was pared by 0 bases and J by 1 base, with 5 bases between. The CDR3 spans 14 residues. CDR3 in DNA: TGCGCCAGCAGCTTGGACGGGAGCAATCAGCCCCAGCATTTT. Amino acid sequence: CASSLDGSNQPQHF.

This chain connects TRBV5-1 to TRBJ1-2; unclear D gene. Trimming left V 4 bases short and J 6 bases short, with 10 bases between. CDR1 and CDR2 (germline): SGHRS, YFSETQ. The CDR3 has 12 residues. The CDR3 is CASSLGGDGYTF. The CDR3 region has the DNA TGCGCCAGCAGCCTAGGAGGAGATGGCTACACCTTC.

The V and J genes are TRBV7-2 and TRBJ1-2, with TRBD1 matching 7 bases. Trimming at V came to 4 bases and at J to 8 bases, leaving 10 bases not matched to a gene. This CDR3 is 14 amino acids long. Germline V CDR1 and CDR2: SGHTA, FQGNSA. In nucleotides, the CDR3 is TGTGCCAGCAGCTACAGACAGGGTATATTAGGCTACACCTTC. Translated, it gives CASSYRQGILGYTF. The variable domain in full, with the rest retrieved from reference TRBV7-2 and TRBJ1-2, is GAGVSQSPSNKVTEKGKDVELRCDPISGHTALYWYRQSLGQGLEFLIYFQGNSAPDKSGLPSDRFSAERTGGSVSTLTIQRTQQEDSAVYLCASSYRQGILGYTFGSGTRLTVV.

This rearrangement joins TRBV27 to TRBJ1-2; no firm D call. The CDR3 totals 13 residues. V was cut by 4 bases and J by 4 bases, with 10 bases left in between. Germline CDR1 MNHEY, CDR2 SMNVEV (reference sequence). The CDR3 here is CASSSTYSYGYTF. The CDR3 nucleotides are TGTGCCAGCAGTTCCACCTATTCCTATGGCTACACCTTC.

The CDR3 DNA follows: TGCGCCAGCAGCTCCGACTGGGAACAGGGTGAGCAGTTCTTC. It specifies CASSSDWEQGEQFF. This chain connects TRBV5-1 to TRBJ2-1; tentative D call: TRBD1 (6 bases). The CDR3 contains 14 residues. Germline V gives CDR1 SGHRS, CDR2 YFSETQ. V lost 3 bases and J lost 9, with 16 bases in between.

This chain joins TRBV7-9 and TRBJ1-2; D is possibly TRBD1 (5 bases). The CDR3 extends over 14 amino acids. Germline-derived CDR1 and CDR2 are SEHNR and FQNEAQ (reference sequence). V was cut by 5 bases and J by 8 bases, with 18 bases left in between. CDR3 DNA sequence: TGTGCCAGCAGCCGAGCGGGTGGGGGTCCAGGCTACACCTTC. Translated: CASSRAGGGPGYTF.

The J gene is TRBJ2-7, the V gene TRBV9; TRBD1 is a possible D gene (5 bases). Germline values: CDR1 SGDLS, CDR2 YYNGEE. Between the trimmed V and J ends, which lost 3 bases and 6 bases, there was a span of 13 bases. The CDR3 consists of 13 residues. CDR3 sequence reads: CASSEGLRGEQYF. CDR3 bases: TGTGCCAGCAGCGAAGGGTTAAGGGGCGAGCAGTACTTC. Looking up the rest from reference TRBV9 and TRBJ2-7 gives the full variable domain: DSGVTQTPKHLITATGQRVTLRCSPRSGDLSVYWYQQSLDQGLQFLIQYYNGEERAKGNILERFSAQQFPDLHSELNLSSLELGDSALYFCASSEGLRGEQYFGPGTRLTVT.

This chain uses TRBV7-2 with TRBJ1-2; TRBD1 might be the D (6 bases). V lost 4 bases and J 1 base, leaving 13 bases between the germline ends. This CDR3 has 15 amino acids. CDR1 is SGHTA, CDR2 FQGNSA, per germline. The CDR3 DNA reads TGTGCCAGCAGCTATTCGGGACATCTTAACTATGGCTACACCTTC. Encoded protein: CASSYSGHLNYGYTF.

V gene TRBV9 combines with J gene TRBJ2-3; D unclear. With 3 bases removed from V and 0 bases from J, the gap between germline ends came to 11 bases. The length of the CDR3 is 15 residues. The germline V gene encodes CDR1 SGDLS and CDR2 YYNGEE. This chain's CDR3 is CASSEEALSTDTQYF. DNA of the CDR3: TGTGCCAGCAGCGAGGAAGCGTTAAGCACAGATACGCAGTATTTT.

The chain employs TRBV5-1 and TRBJ2-7; 7 positions match TRBD1. Trimming cost V 4 bases and J 6 bases; bases outside gene matches: 13. Per germline, CDR1 SGHRS and CDR2 YFSETQ. This CDR3 is 15 amino acids long. Here the CDR3 DNA reads TGCGCCAGCAGCCCGATAAGACAGGGAGTAAGCGAGCAGTACTTC. Encoded protein: CASSPIRQGVSEQYF.